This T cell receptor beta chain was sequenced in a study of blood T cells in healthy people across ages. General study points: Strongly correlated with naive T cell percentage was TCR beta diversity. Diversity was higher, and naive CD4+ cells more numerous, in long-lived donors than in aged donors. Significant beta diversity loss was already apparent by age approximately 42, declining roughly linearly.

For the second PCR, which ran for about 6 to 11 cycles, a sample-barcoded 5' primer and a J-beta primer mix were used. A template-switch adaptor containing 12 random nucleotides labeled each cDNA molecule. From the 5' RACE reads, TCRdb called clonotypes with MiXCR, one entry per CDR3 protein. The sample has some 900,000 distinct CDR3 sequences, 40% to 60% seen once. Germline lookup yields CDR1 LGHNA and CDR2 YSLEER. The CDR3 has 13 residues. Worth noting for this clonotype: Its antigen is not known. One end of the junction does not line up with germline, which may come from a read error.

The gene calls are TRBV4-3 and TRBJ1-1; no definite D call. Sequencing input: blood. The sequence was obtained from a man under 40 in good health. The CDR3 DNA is TGCGTCAGCAGCCAAGGGTTTCAACGGGAAGCTTTCTTT. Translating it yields CVSSQGFQREAFF.